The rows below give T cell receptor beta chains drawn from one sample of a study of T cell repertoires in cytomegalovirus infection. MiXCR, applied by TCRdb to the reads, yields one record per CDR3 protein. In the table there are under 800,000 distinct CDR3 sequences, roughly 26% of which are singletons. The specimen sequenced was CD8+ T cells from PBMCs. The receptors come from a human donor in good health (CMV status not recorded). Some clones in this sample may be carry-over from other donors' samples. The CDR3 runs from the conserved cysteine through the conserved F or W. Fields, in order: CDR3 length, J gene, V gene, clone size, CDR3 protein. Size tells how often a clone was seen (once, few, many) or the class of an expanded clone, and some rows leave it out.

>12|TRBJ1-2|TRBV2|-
CASPGTASGYTF
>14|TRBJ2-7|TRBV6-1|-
CASSEQRLNYEQYF
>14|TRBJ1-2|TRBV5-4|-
CASSPDSLRYGYTF
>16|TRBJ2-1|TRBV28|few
CASSPQRGASYNEQFF
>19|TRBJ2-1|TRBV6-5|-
CASSYSEVKRGGLGNEQFF
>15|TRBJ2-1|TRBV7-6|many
CASSPVGGAYNEQFF
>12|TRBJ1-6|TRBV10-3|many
CAISEGNSPLHF
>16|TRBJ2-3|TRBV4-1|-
CASTSELGLLTDTQYF
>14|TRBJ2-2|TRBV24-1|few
CATSDWDSTGELFF
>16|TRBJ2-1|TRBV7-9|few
CASSASTGGRLNEQFF
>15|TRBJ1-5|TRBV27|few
CASSLSNGGNQPQHF
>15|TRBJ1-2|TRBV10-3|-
CAISEAQQGNYGYTF
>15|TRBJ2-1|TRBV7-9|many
CASSSQGAIYNEQFF
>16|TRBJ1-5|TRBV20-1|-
CSARGYWEGVLQPQHF
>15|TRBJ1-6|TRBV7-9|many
CASSLGPGTNSPLHF
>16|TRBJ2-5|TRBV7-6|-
CASSSPTYRGRETQYF
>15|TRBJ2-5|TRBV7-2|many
CASSPGTLKSETQYF
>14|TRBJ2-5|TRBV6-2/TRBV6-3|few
CASSPLAIGETQYF
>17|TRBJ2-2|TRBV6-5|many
CASSYEGGASNTGELFF
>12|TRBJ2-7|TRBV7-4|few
CASEDLSYEQYF
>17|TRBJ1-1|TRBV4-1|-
CASSPSGPPWENTEAFF
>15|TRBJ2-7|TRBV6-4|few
CASSEGTGFTYEQYF
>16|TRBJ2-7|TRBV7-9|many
CASSLADRTSGDEQYF
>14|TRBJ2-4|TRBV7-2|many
CASSLGSGKNIQYF
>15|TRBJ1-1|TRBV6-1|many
CASSFRELVNTEAFF
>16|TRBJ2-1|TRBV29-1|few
CSVEWVEAWGDNEQFF
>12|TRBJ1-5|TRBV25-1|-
CASSDPGEPQHF
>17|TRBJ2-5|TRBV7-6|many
CASSREGGFNLQETQYF
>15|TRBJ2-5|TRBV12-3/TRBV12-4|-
CASSRPGPDGETQYF
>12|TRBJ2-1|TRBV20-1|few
CSASQDADEQFF
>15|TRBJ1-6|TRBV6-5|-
CASSVRDNYNSPLHF
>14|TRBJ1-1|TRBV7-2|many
CASSYDRVLGEAFF
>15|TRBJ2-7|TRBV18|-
CASSPPTGEPYEQYF
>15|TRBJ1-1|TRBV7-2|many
CASSLGALRATEAFF
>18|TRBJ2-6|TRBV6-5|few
CASSLNTGGANGANVLTF
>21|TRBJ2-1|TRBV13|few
CASSLRDRGRINYSSYNEQFF
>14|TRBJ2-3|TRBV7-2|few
CASSSREGGDTQYF
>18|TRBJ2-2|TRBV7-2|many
CASSSKRGWTADTGELFF
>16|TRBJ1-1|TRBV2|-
CASRYRFQGGNTEAFF
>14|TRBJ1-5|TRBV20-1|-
CSARAKDSNQPQHF
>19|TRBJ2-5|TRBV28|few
CASTPPFGHQDKYQETQYF
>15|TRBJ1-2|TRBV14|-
CASSQDQGAYYGYTF
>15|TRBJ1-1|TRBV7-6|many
CASSPLQGAGTEAFF